These T cell receptor beta chains were read from a single sample in a study of CD8 T cells in Susac syndrome. Using its own MiXCR run on the immunoSEQ multiplex PCR reads, TCRdb lists one record per CDR3 protein. The repertoire includes around 270,000 distinct CDR3 sequences, about nine tenths of them detected once, and more than 0.15% sits in the top ten. The sample taken for sequencing was CD8+ T cells from PBMCs. The receptors shown here come from a human donor with multiple sclerosis. CDR3s include the opening cysteine and the closing phenylalanine or tryptophan. A D gene is named only where the DNA matches it firmly. The size field is filled for only some rows; it gives once, few, many or a size class.

>TRBV19|.|once|TRBJ2-1
CASSPRHWDGYNEQFF
TGTGCCAGTAGTCCACGCCACTGGGATGGCTACAATGAGCAGTTCTTC
>TRBV9|TRBD1|once|TRBJ2-1
CASRYGTGNNEQFF
TGTGCCAGCAGGTACGGGACAGGAAACAATGAGCAGTTCTTC
>TRBV19|.|.|TRBJ1-5
CASSIDQGGNQPQHF
TGTGCCAGTAGTATAGATCAGGGCGGTAATCAGCCCCAGCATTTT
>TRBV19|.|.|TRBJ2-1
CASSYRVSTYNEQFF
TGTGCCAGTAGTTACAGGGTTAGCACCTACAATGAGCAGTTCTTC
>TRBV2|.|.|TRBJ1-2
CASSEGRTGDYGYTF
TGTGCCAGCAGTGAGGGGAGGACCGGAGACTATGGCTACACCTTC
>TRBV6-2/TRBV6-3|.|.|TRBJ2-2
CASTALNTGELFF
TGTGCCAGCACCGCCCTTAACACCGGGGAGCTGTTTTTT
>TRBV3-1|.|.|TRBJ1-2
CASYPDRPRQTNYGYTF
TGTGCCAGCTATCCGGACAGACCAAGACAAACCAACTATGGCTACACCTTC
>TRBV9|.|.|TRBJ2-1
CASNSGSIDQEQFF
TGTGCCAGCAATTCCGGTAGCATAGATCAAGAGCAGTTCTTC
>TRBV6-2/TRBV6-3|TRBD1|once|TRBJ1-5
CASSYEGTVSNQPQHF
TGTGCCAGCAGTTACGAGGGGACAGTTAGCAATCAGCCCCAGCATTTT
>TRBV28|TRBD2|.|TRBJ2-3
CASRTLGLAGGHTQYF
TGTGCCAGCAGAACCTTGGGACTAGCGGGAGGACATACGCAGTATTTT
>TRBV2|.|few|TRBJ1-6
CASGRGGQSNSPLHF
TGTGCCAGCGGCCGAGGGGGTCAGAGTAATTCACCCCTCCACTTT
>TRBV28|.|once|TRBJ1-1
CASSLLPGRGNTEAFF
TGTGCCAGCAGTTTATTGCCAGGACGAGGAAACACTGAAGCTTTCTTT